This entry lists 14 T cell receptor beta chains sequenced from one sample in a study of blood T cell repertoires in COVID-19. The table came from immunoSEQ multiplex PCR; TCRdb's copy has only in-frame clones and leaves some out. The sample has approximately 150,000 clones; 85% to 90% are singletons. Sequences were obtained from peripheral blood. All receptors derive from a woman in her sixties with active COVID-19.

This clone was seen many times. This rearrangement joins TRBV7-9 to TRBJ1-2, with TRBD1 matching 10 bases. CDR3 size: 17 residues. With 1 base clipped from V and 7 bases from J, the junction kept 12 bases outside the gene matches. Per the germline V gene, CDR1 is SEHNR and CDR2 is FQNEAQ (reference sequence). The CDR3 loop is CASSLDGTGALYGGYTF. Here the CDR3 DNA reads TGTGCCAGCAGCTTAGACGGGACAGGGGCTCTCTATGGTGGCTACACCTTC.

This chain's CDR3 is CASSLGTGITEAFF. Written as DNA, the CDR3 is TGTGCCAGCAGCCTCGGGACAGGGATAACTGAAGCTTTCTTT. The chain combines TRBV3-1 (or the pseudogene TRBV3-2) with TRBJ1-1; 9 bases are shared with TRBD1. This CDR3 is built from 14 residues. V was clipped by 4 bases and J by 5 bases; unmatched bases: 5. Per the germline V gene, CDR1 is LGHDT and CDR2 is YNNKEL (reference sequence).

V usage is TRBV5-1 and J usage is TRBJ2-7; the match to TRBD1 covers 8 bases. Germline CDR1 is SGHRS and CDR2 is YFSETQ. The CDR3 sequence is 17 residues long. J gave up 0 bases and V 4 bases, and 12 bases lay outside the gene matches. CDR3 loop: CASSETGAHLGSYEQYF. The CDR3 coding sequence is TGCGCCAGCAGCGAGACAGGGGCTCACCTCGGCTCCTACGAGCAGTACTTC.

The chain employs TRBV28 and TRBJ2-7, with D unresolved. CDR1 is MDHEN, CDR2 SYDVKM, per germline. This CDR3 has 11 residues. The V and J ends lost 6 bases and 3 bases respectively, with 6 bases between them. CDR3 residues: CASSVNYEQYF. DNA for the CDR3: TGTGCCAGCAGCGTAAACTACGAGCAGTACTTC.

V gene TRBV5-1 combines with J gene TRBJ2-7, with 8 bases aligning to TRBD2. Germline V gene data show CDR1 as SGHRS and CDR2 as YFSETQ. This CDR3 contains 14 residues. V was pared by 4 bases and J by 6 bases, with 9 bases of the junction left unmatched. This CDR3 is CASSPGAGEVEQYF. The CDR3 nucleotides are TGCGCCAGCAGCCCTGGAGCGGGAGAGGTCGAGCAGTACTTC.

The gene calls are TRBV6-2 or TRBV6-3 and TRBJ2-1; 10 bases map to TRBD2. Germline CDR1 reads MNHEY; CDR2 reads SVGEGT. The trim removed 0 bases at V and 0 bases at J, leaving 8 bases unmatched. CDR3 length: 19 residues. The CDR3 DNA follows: TGTGCCAGCAGTTACTCGACAGCGGGAGGGGGTAACTCCTACAATGAGCAGTTCTTC. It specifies CASSYSTAGGGNSYNEQFF.

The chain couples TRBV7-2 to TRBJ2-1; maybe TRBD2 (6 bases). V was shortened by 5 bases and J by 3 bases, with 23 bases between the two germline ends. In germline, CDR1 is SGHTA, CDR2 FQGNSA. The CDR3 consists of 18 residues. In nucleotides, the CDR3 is TGTGCCAGCAGCCCCACGCTGGGGAGGCCCTCTAACTACAATGAGCAGTTCTTC. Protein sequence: CASSPTLGRPSNYNEQFF.

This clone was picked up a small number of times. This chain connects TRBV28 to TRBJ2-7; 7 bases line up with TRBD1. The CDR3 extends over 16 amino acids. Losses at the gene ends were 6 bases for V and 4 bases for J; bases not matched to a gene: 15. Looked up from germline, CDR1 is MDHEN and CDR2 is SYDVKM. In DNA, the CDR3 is TGTGCCAGCAGCCCCCCGGTGGACAGGCCCGTGTACGAGCAGTACTTC. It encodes CASSPPVDRPVYEQYF.

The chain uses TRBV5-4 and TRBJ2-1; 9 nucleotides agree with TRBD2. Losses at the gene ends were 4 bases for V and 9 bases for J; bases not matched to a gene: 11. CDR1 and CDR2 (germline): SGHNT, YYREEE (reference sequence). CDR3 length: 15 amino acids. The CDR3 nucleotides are TGTGCCAGCAGCGTTGAGGCTAGCGGGATCGGTGAGCAGTTCTTC. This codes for CASSVEASGIGEQFF.

The CDR3 loop is CASSQETWDRGRSEKLFF. The CDR3 nucleotides read TGTGCCAGCAGCCAGGAAACCTGGGACAGGGGACGGAGTGAAAAACTGTTTTTT. The chain carries TRBV4-2 and TRBJ1-4; TRBD1 matches 10 bases. The germline V gene has CDR1 LGHNA and CDR2 YNFKEQ. CDR3 length: 18 residues. V trimming: 3 bases; J trimming: 7 bases; junction bases outside the gene matches: 14.

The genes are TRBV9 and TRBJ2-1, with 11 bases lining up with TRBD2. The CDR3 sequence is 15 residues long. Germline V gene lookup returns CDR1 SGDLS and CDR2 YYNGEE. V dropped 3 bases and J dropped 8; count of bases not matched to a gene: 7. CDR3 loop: CASSETGTSGYEQFF. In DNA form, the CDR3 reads TGTGCCAGCAGCGAAACCGGGACTAGCGGATATGAGCAGTTCTTC.

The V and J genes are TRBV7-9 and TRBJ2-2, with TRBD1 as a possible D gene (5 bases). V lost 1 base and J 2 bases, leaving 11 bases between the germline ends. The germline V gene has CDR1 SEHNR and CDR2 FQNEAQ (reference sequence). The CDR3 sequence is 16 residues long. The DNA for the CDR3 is TGTGCCAGCAGCTTAGGAGGTGACAGTAACACCGGGGAGCTGTTTTTT. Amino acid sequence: CASSLGGDSNTGELFF. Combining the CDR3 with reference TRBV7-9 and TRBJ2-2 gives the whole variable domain DTGVSQNPRHKITKRGQNVTFRCDPISEHNRLYWYRQTLGQGPEFLTYFQNEAQLEKSRLLSDRFSAERPKGSFSTLEIQRTEQGDSAMYLCASSLGGDSNTGELFFGEGSRLTVL.

The CDR3 protein is CASSAIRDREVRETQYF. In DNA, the CDR3 is TGTGCCAGCAGCGCAATTCGGGACAGGGAGGTTCGGGAGACCCAGTACTTC. The chain recombines TRBV7-2 with TRBJ2-5; TRBD1 aligns across 9 bases. The CDR3 is 17 amino acids. The trim removed 5 bases at V and 5 bases at J, leaving 15 bases unmatched. Germline loops: CDR1 SGHTA, CDR2 FQGNSA.

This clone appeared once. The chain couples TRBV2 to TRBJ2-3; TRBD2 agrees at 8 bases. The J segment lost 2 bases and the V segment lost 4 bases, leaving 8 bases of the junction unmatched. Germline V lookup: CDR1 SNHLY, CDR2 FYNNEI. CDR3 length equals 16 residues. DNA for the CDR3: TGTGCCAGCAGTGTAACGACTAGCGACTTCACAGATACGCAGTATTTT. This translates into CASSVTTSDFTDTQYF.